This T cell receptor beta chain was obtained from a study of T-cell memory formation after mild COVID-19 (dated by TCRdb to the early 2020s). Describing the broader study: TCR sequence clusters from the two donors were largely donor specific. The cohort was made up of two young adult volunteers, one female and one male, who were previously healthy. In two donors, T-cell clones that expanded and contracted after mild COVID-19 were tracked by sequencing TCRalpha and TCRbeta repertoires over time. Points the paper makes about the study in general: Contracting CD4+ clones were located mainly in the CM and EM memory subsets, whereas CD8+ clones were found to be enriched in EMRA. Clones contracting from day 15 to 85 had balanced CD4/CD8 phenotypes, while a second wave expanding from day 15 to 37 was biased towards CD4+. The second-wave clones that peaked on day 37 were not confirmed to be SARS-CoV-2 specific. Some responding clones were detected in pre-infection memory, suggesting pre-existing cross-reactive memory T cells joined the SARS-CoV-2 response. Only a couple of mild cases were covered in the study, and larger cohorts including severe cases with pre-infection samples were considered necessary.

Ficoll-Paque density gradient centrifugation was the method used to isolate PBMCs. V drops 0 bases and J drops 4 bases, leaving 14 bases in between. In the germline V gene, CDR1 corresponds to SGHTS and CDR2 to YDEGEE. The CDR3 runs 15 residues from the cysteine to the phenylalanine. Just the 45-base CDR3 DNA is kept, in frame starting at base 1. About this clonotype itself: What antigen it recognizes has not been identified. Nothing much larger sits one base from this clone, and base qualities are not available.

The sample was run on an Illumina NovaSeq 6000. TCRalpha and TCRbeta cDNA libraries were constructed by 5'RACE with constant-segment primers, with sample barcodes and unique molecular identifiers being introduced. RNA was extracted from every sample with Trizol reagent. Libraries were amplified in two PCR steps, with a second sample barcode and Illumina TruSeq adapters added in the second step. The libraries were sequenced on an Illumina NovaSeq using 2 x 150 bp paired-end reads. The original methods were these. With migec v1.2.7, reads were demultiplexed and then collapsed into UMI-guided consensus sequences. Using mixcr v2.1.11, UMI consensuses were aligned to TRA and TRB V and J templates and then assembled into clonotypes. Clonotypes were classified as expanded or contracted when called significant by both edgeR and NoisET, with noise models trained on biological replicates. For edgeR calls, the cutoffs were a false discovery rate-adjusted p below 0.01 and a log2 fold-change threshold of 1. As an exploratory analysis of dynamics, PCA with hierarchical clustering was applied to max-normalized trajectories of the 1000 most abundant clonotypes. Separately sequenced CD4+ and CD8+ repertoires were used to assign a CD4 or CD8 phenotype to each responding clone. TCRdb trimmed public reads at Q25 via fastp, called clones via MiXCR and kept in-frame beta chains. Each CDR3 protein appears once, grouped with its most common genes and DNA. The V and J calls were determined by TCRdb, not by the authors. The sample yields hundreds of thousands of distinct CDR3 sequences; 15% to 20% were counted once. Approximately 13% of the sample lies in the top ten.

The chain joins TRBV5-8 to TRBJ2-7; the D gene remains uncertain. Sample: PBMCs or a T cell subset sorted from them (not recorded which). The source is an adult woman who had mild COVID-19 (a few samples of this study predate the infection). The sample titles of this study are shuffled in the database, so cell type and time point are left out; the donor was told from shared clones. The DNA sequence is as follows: TGTGCCAGCAGCTTGGGAGGCGTCGAAACTTACGAGCAGTACTTC. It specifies CASSLGGVETYEQYF. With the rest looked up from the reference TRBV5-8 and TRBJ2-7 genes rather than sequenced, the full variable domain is EAGVTQSPTHLIKTRGQQATLRCSPISGHTSVYWYQQALGLGLQFLLWYDEGEERNRGNFPPRFSGRQFPNYSSELNVNALELEDSALYLCASSLGGVETYEQYFGPGTRLTVT.